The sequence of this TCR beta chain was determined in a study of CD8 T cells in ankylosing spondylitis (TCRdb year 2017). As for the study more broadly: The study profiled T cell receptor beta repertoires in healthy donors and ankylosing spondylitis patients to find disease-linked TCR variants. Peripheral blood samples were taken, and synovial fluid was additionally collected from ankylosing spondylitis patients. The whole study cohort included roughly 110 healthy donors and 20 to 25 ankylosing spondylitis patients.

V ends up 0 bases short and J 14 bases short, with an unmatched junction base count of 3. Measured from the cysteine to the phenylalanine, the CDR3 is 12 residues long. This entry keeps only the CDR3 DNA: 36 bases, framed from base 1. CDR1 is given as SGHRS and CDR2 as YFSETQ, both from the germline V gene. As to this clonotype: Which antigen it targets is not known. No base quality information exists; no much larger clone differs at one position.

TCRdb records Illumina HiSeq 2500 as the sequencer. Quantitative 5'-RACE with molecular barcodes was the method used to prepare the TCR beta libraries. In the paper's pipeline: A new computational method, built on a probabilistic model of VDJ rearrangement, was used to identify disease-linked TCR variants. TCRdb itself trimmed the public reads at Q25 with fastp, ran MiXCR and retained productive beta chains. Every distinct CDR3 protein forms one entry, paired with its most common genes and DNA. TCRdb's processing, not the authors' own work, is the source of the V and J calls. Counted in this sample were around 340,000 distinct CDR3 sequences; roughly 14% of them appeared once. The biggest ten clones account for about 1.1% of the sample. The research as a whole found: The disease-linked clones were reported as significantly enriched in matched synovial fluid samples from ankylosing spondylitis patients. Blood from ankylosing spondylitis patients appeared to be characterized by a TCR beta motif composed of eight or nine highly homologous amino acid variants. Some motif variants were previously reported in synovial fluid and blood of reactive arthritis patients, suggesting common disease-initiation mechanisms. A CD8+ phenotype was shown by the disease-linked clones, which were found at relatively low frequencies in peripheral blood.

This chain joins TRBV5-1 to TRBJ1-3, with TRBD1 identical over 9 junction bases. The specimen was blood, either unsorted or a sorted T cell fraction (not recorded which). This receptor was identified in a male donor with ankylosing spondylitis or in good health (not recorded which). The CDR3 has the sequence CASSLAGTGLYF. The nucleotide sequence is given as TGCGCCAGCAGCTTGGCCGGGACAGGGCTATATTTT.